This TCR beta chain was recorded in a study of neurological immune-mediated disorders. The time point was: longitudinal time-point 1 (baseline). The V gene lost 2 bases and the J gene lost 0 bases, with 11 bases spanning the gap. The germline CDR1 and CDR2 sequences are MNHNS and SASEGT. This CDR3 spans 16 amino acids. General observations from the study: No CDR3 amino acid sequences recurred among expanded clones across subjects, suggesting private repertoires in all groups.

By 5'RACE with 10-nucleotide random UMIs, the cDNA was made. In each sequencing run, over 180 million TCR-beta sequences were generated from 15-18 subjects. TCRdb redid the calling of the 5' RACE reads with MiXCR, one entry per CDR3 protein. The sample has around 60,000 distinct CDR3 sequences; roughly 10% are singletons. Concerning this clonotype itself: The antigen is not known.

The source is a male donor with HTLV-1-associated myelopathy (HAM/TSP). Sequenced: PBMCs. The chain employs TRBV6-1 and TRBJ1-3; D is undetermined. This CDR3 is CASSECGEISGNTIYF. The CDR3 DNA reads as TGTGCCAGCAGTGAATGCGGGGAAATCTCTGGAAACACCATATATTTT.